This T cell receptor (beta chain) was profiled in a study of PD-1 blockade in classical Hodgkin lymphoma. Sample time point: cycle 4 day 1 (C4D1), after five to seven weeks of nivolumab. Every patient was affected by relapse after autologous stem cell transplantation, while exposure to brentuximab vedotin was not uniform. Responses achieved at best were complete response, partial response or progressive disease. This clone was seen a few times. Clones were read by immunoSEQ multiplex PCR, and TCRdb kept only the in-frame ones, dropping some. The data show about 46,000 clones, with around 74% seen just once and about an eighth held by the top ten. Specimen: peripheral blood mononuclear cells (PBMCs), collected before the fourth cycle of nivolumab. This receptor was taken from a human donor with classical Hodgkin lymphoma.

CDR3 loop: CASSYRATGHTEAFF. As DNA, the CDR3 is TGTGCCAGCAGTTACAGGGCGACAGGGCACACTGAAGCTTTCTTT. This chain uses TRBV6-5 with TRBJ1-1; TRBD1 aligns across 7 bases. This CDR3 is built from 15 residues. V shed 2 bases, J shed 3 bases, and the junction held 6 bases outside the gene matches. Looked up from germline, CDR1 is MNHEY and CDR2 is SVGAGI.